A single T cell receptor (beta chain) is shown here with its context. This sample was included in a study of blood T cell repertoires in COVID-19. Germline V gives CDR1 MNHNY, CDR2 SVGAGI (reference sequence). After removal of 6 bases from V and 3 bases from J, the junction contained 9 bases not matched to a gene. There are 15 residues in the CDR3. Clones were read by immunoSEQ multiplex PCR, and TCRdb kept only the in-frame ones, dropping some. This repertoire shows over 350,000 clones, around 86% found once; its top ten account for more than 1.4%. The receptor was derived from a woman in her 30s with active or convalescent COVID-19. Sequenced: peripheral blood. V and J are TRBV6-6 and TRBJ2-7; 9 bases match TRBD1. Here the CDR3 DNA reads TGTGCCAGCAGACCCAACCGGGACAGGGACTACGAGCAGTACTTC. Protein sequence: CASRPNRDRDYEQYF.